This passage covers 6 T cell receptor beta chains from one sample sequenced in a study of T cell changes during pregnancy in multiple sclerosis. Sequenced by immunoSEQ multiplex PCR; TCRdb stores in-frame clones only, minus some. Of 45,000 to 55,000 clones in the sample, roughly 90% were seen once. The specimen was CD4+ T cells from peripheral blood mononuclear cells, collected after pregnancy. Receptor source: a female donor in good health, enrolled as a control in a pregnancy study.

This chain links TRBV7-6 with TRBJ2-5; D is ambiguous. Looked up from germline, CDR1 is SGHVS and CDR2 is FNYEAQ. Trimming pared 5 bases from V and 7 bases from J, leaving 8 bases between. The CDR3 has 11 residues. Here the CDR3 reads CASSPSGTQYF. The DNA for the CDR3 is TGTGCCAGCAGCCCCTCCGGGACCCAGTACTTC.

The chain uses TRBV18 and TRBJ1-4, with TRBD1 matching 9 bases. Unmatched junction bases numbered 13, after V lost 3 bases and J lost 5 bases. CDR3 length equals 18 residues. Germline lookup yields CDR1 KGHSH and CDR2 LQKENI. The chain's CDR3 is CASSPGQGLRVRNEKLFF. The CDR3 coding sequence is TGTGCCAGCTCACCGGGACAGGGACTAAGGGTGAGAAATGAAAAACTGTTTTTT.

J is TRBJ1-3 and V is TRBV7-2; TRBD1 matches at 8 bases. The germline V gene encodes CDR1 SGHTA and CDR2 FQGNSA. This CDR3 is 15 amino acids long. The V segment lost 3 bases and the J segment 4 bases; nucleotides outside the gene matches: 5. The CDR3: CASSLETGGGNTIYF. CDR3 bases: TGTGCCAGCAGCTTGGAAACAGGGGGGGGAAACACCATATATTTT.

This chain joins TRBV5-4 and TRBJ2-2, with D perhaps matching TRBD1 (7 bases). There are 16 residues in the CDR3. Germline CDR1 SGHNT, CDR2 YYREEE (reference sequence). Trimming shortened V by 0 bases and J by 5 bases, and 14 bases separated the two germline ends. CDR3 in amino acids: CASSLAGAGGTGELFF. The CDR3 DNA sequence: TGTGCCAGCAGCTTGGCCGGGGCAGGGGGGACCGGGGAGCTGTTTTTT.

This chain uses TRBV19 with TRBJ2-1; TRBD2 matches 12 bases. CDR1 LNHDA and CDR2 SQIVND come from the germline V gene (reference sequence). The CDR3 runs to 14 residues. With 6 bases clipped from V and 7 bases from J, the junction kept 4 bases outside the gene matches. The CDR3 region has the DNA TGTGCCAGTAGACTAGCGGGGGGCGGGAATGAGCAGTTCTTC. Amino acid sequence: CASRLAGGGNEQFF.

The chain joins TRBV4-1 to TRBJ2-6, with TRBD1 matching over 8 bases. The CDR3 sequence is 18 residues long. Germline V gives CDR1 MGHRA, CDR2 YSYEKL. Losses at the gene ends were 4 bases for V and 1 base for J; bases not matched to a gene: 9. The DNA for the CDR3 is TGCGCCAGCAGCCGGTCGGGACAGGATAATTCTGGGGCCAACGTCCTGACTTTC. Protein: CASSRSGQDNSGANVLTF.